The T cell receptor beta chain described here comes from a study of blood T cell repertoires in COVID-19. For the study at large: Both acute and convalescent COVID-19 samples were obtained from the United States, Italy and Spain. The cDNA or gDNA used as material had been derived from T cells, B-cell-depleted T cells, or PBMCs.

The protocol was immunoSEQ multiplex PCR, while the TCRdb copy is restricted to in-frame clones and leaves out a portion. The table has approximately 120,000 clones, approximately 85% seen once; the top ten hold roughly 4.9%. The CDR3 consists of 15 residues. Germline assignment: CDR1 SNHLY and CDR2 FYNNEI. The junction had 3 bases not matched to a gene; V was cut back by 4 bases and J by 4 bases. The chain couples TRBV2 to TRBJ2-1, with 11 bases identical to TRBD2. The sample taken for sequencing was peripheral blood. The sequence derives from a human donor in a cohort sampled during active COVID-19. The CDR3 is CASSGLAGRYNEQFF. The DNA of the CDR3 is TGTGCCAGCAGTGGACTAGCGGGGAGATACAATGAGCAGTTCTTC.